These T cell receptor beta chains were read from a single sample in a study of identical twins. MiXCR was run by TCRdb on the 5' RACE reads, yielding one entry per CDR3 protein. Of a few hundred thousand distinct CDR3 sequences detected, approximately 24% appear once; the ten largest clones hold around 3%. These data are also associated with another study on T cells expressing NK-cell markers.

Specimen: CD4+ T cells sorted from blood. The source is a woman younger than 35 in good health. Each CDR3 is given with its conserved first and last residue. The D gene is left open where the match is weak. Clone size is stated in some rows and not others, as once, few, many or a class when expanded.

CDR3: CASSVEGPGLAGYEQYF; DNA: TGTGCCAGCAGCGTCGAAGGGCCGGGACTAGCGGGCTACGAGCAGTACTTC; D: TRBD2; length: 17; J: TRBJ2-7; size: few; V: TRBV9
CDR3: CAIEGNTGELFF; DNA: TGTGCCATCGAGGGCAACACCGGGGAGCTGTTTTTT; D: -; length: 12; J: TRBJ2-2; size: many; V: TRBV10-3
CDR3: CASSLLRIMNTEAFF; DNA: TGTGCCAGCAGTTTGTTGAGGATCATGAACACTGAAGCTTTCTTT; D: -; length: 15; J: TRBJ1-1; size: many; V: TRBV12-3/TRBV12-4
CDR3: CASTETGSNSPLHF; DNA: TGTGCCAGCACGGAGACGGGCAGCAATTCACCCCTCCACTTT; D: -; length: 14; J: TRBJ1-6; size: -; V: TRBV2
CDR3: CSANPGGTDTQYF; DNA: TGCAGTGCAAACCCTGGGGGGACAGATACGCAGTATTTT; D: -; length: 13; J: TRBJ2-3; size: -; V: TRBV20-1
CDR3: CASSWDSGRGYNEQFF; DNA: TGTGCCAGCAGCTGGGATAGCGGGAGAGGTTACAATGAGCAGTTCTTC; D: TRBD2; length: 16; J: TRBJ2-1; size: few; V: TRBV6-2/TRBV6-3
CDR3: CASSQLSRVSGNTIYF; DNA: TGCGCCAGCAGCCAACTAAGCAGGGTCTCTGGAAACACCATATATTTT; D: -; length: 16; J: TRBJ1-3; size: few; V: TRBV4-1
CDR3: CASSARTEAYEQYF; DNA: TGTGCCAGCAGCGCCAGGACTGAGGCCTACGAGCAGTACTTC; D: -; length: 14; J: TRBJ2-7; size: -; V: TRBV7-9
CDR3: CSARRPGGTGELFF; DNA: TGCAGTGCTAGGCGTCCAGGGGGCACCGGGGAGCTGTTTTTT; D: TRBD1; length: 14; J: TRBJ2-2; size: few; V: TRBV20-1
CDR3: CASREGQGRDEQFF; DNA: TGTGCCAGCAGGGAAGGACAGGGCCGGGATGAGCAGTTCTTC; D: TRBD1; length: 14; J: TRBJ2-1; size: -; V: TRBV12-3/TRBV12-4
CDR3: CASTGLGTTGELFF; DNA: TGTGCCAGCACCGGACTTGGGACCACCGGGGAGCTGTTTTTT; D: -; length: 14; J: TRBJ2-2; size: few; V: TRBV5-6
CDR3: CATSLTDRVWKTQYF; DNA: TGTGCCACCAGCTTGACGGACAGGGTGTGGAAGACCCAGTACTTC; D: TRBD1; length: 15; J: TRBJ2-5; size: -; V: TRBV15
CDR3: CASTEGGGHNEQFF; DNA: TGTGCCAGCACTGAAGGAGGCGGGCACAATGAGCAGTTCTTC; D: -; length: 14; J: TRBJ2-1; size: -; V: TRBV6-1
CDR3: CASSLTGSKNIQYF; DNA: TGTGCCAGCAGTTTGACAGGCTCCAAAAACATTCAGTACTTC; D: -; length: 14; J: TRBJ2-4; size: few; V: TRBV5-5
CDR3: CASSPQPLNEQYF; DNA: TGTGCCAGCAGCCCCCAACCCCTAAACGAGCAGTACTTC; D: -; length: 13; J: TRBJ2-7; size: many; V: TRBV7-2
CDR3: CSAKGEGSYEQYF; DNA: TGCAGTGCTAAGGGAGAGGGGTCCTACGAGCAGTACTTC; D: -; length: 13; J: TRBJ2-7; size: few; V: TRBV20-1
CDR3: CSARTIALELFF; DNA: TGCAGCGCCAGAACTATAGCCCTGGAGCTGTTTTTT; D: -; length: 12; J: TRBJ2-2; size: -; V: TRBV29-1
CDR3: CASSLKHTEAFF; DNA: TGTGCCAGCAGCTTAAAGCACACTGAAGCTTTCTTT; D: -; length: 12; J: TRBJ1-1; size: -; V: TRBV7-3
CDR3: CSASRTAQETQYF; DNA: TGCAGTGCTAGTCGGACAGCCCAAGAGACCCAGTACTTC; D: -; length: 13; J: TRBJ2-5; size: few; V: TRBV20-1
CDR3: CASSLAAAEGYEQYF; DNA: TGTGCCAGCAGCTTGGCCGCGGCGGAGGGCTACGAGCAGTACTTC; D: -; length: 15; J: TRBJ2-7; size: few; V: TRBV5-4
CDR3: CASSLPGLAGGPSSYNEQFF; DNA: TGCGCCAGCAGCCTCCCGGGACTAGCGGGGGGGCCGAGCTCCTACAATGAGCAGTTCTTC; D: TRBD2; length: 20; J: TRBJ2-1; size: few; V: TRBV5-1
CDR3: CASSYDLLGSGRIQETQYF; DNA: TGTGCCAGCAGTTACGACCTACTGGGTAGCGGGAGGATCCAAGAGACCCAGTACTTC; D: TRBD2; length: 19; J: TRBJ2-5; size: -; V: TRBV6-5
CDR3: CSAREVGAYEQYF; DNA: TGCAGTGCTAGAGAGGTGGGTGCCTACGAGCAGTACTTC; D: -; length: 13; J: TRBJ2-7; size: -; V: TRBV20-1
CDR3: CSAPDRDGEKLFF; DNA: TGCAGTGCTCCAGACAGGGACGGTGAAAAACTGTTTTTT; D: TRBD1; length: 13; J: TRBJ1-4; size: few; V: TRBV20-1
CDR3: CASSPAPTGTDTQYF; DNA: TGTGCCAGCTCACCGGCCCCCACAGGCACAGATACGCAGTATTTT; D: -; length: 15; J: TRBJ2-3; size: -; V: TRBV18
CDR3: CSAREVGRQYNEQFF; DNA: TGCAGTGCTAGAGAGGTGGGACGCCAGTACAATGAGCAGTTCTTC; D: -; length: 15; J: TRBJ2-1; size: -; V: TRBV20-1
CDR3: CSARAQRGADNEQFF; DNA: TGCAGTGCTAGAGCCCAGCGGGGGGCCGACAATGAGCAGTTCTTC; D: TRBD2; length: 15; J: TRBJ2-1; size: -; V: TRBV20-1